The source of this TCR beta chain is a study of shared clonotypes between healthy human individuals. Profiling relied on immunoSEQ multiplex PCR, and the TCRdb table lists in-frame clones only, not all of them. This sample has about 580,000 clones, with roughly 98% found just once. V dropped 0 bases and J dropped 5 bases, with 13 bases sitting between them. The CDR3 is 15 residues long. In germline, CDR1 is MNHEY, CDR2 SVGAGI. As defined, naive CD8 cells were CD45RO-negative and positively selected for CCR7, with terminally differentiated effector memory CD45RA+ cells excluded. The TCR originated in a man in his thirties or forties in good health. The V and J genes are TRBV6-5 and TRBJ1-2; unclear D gene. Material: naive CD8+ T cells sorted from blood. The CDR3 sequence: CASSYSFDLGYGYTF. As DNA, the CDR3 is TGTGCCAGCAGTTACTCGTTTGATCTGGGTTATGGCTACACCTTC.